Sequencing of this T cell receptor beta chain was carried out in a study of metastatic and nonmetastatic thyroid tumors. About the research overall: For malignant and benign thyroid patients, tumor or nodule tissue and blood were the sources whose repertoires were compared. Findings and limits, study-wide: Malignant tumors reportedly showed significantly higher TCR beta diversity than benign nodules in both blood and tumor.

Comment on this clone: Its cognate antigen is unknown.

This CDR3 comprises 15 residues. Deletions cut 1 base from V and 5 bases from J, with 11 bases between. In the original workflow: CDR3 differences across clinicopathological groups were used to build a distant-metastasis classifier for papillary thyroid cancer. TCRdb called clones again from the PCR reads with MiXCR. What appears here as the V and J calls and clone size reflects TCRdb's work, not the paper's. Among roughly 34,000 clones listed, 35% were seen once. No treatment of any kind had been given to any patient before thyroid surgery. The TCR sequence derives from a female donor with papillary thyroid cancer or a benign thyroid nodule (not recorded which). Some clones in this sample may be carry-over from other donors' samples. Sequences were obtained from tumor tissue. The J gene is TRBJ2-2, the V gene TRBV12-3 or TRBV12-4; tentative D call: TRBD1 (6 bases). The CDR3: CASSLGGLRTGELFF. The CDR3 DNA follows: TGTGCCAGCAGTTTAGGGGGGCTTAGGACCGGGGAGCTGTTTTTT.